The following is a T cell receptor beta chain sequence with its context. The antigen this receptor binds is unknown. No base quality values were provided; no much bigger clone lies one nucleotide off. This sample was taken from a study of CD8+CD57+ T cells in acquired aplastic anemia (dated by TCRdb to the late 2010s). In the study overall: DNA extracted from sorted CD4+ and CD8+ cells had a mean of roughly 3.4 ug, with a range of roughly 0.17 to 30 ug. CD8+CD57+ expansion was defined as a frequency above the mean frequency observed in healthy subjects. Study-wide findings and limitations: CD8+ Simpson's diversity did not differ significantly between patients and healthy controls (P=0.060). Although roughly 29 CD8+ CDR3 sequences were shared by patients and controls, these sequences appeared highly expressed in patients and within the immunodominant clones of patients.

From the cysteine up to the phenylalanine, the CDR3 has a length of 14 residues. The CDR3 DNA has 42 bases and is translated from base 1. Per the germline V gene, SNHLY is the CDR1 and FYNNEI is the CDR2. V is pared back by 3 bases and J by 0 bases, with 8 bases lying between the germline termini. Flow cytometry had shown CD8+CD57+ cell expansion in the patients selected for sequencing. Every patient had severe acquired aplastic anemia, diagnosed using the International Study of Aplastic Anemia and Agranulocytosis and Camitta criteria. At the time blood was sampled, none of the patients had received any therapy. In this study, sorted CD4+ and CD8+ T cells from the blood of healthy subjects and of severe aplastic anemia patients had their TCR repertoires deep-sequenced. Patients were enrolled under clinicaltrials.gov protocols 00001620, 01623167, 00001397, 00071045, 00081523 and 00961064 in the USA. Ficoll-Paque density gradient centrifugation was used to isolate peripheral blood mononuclear cells. CD4+ and CD8+ T cells were sorted by FACS or magnetic beads before DNA extraction.

TCR beta VDJ combination and CDR3 sequence profiling used genomic DNA as the template. An Illumina HiSeq 2000 was used for TCR repertoire sequencing. The authors processed their data as follows. Repertoire assessment relied on Simpson's diversity index, CDR3 size and DJ length profiles, and TRBV/TRBJ rearrangement plots. The most abundant DNA sequence in the deep sequencing data was defined as the immunodominant clone. CDR3 amino acid sequences were checked for sharing across subjects and were also compared against the VDJdb database and published repertoires. Clones were called with MiXCR by TCRdb after fastp trimmed the public reads at Q25, and only in-frame beta chains were retained. Each entry is one CDR3 protein sequence, shown with its most common DNA and genes. For this entry, the V and J calls and clone size follow TCRdb and not the study's own pipeline. This sample holds approximately 80,000 distinct CDR3 sequences; roughly two thirds were observed only once. The ten largest account for roughly 80% of the sample.

Recombination joined TRBV2 with TRBJ1-1; the D region possibly corresponds to TRBD1 (5 bases align). This receptor was identified in a human donor with aplastic anemia. What was sequenced was sorted CD4+, CD8+, or CD8+CD57+ T cells (not recorded which) from PBMCs. The bases are TGTGCCAGCAGTGAGACAGTAATGAACACTGAAGCTTTCTTT. The translation is CASSETVMNTEAFF.